Presented here are 12 T cell receptor beta chains from one specimen sequenced in a study of CD8+ T cells in alopecia areata. Sequencing templates came from extracted RNA that was reverse transcribed into cDNA. Produced via immunoSEQ multiplex PCR; TCRdb's table is partial and in-frame only. The table has about 140,000 clones, around 86% seen once; the top ten hold about 12%. Treatment defined: oral pan-JAK inhibitor, 5-10 mg twice daily. Sequenced material: CD8+ T cells sorted from blood, taken at week 4, from a patient treated with tofacitinib. The receptors originated from a human donor with alopecia areata.

The J gene is TRBJ1-1, the V gene TRBV29-1; D possibly corresponds to TRBD1 (6 bases). The V end was cut by 5 bases, the J end by 3 bases, with 7 bases between. This CDR3 is 11 amino acids long. CDR1 is SQVTM, CDR2 ANQGSEA, per germline. CDR3 in amino acids: CSVYRDTEAFF. In DNA, the CDR3 is TGCAGCGTTTACAGGGACACTGAAGCTTTCTTT.

This sequence joins TRBV7-9 and TRBJ1-3; 7 bases map to TRBD1. The CDR3 contains 15 residues. V was pared by 3 bases and J by 4 bases, with 6 bases of the junction left unmatched. CDR1 is SEHNR, CDR2 FQNEAQ, per germline (reference sequence). In DNA form, the CDR3 reads TGTGCCAGCAGCTTCGGACGGACAGGAGGAAACACCATATATTTT. Residues: CASSFGRTGGNTIYF.

The chain couples TRBV27 to TRBJ1-1; D may be TRBD1 (5 bases). CDR1 and CDR2 (germline): MNHEY, SMNVEV (reference sequence). This CDR3 is 12 amino acids long. Trimming left V 6 bases short and J 4 bases short, with 9 bases between. DNA of the CDR3: TGTGCCAGCAGCGGGGGTGGCACTGAAGCTTTCTTT. Its translation is CASSGGGTEAFF.

This rearrangement joins TRBV9 to TRBJ2-1; TRBD2 aligns across 8 bases. Trimming took 4 bases from V and 2 from J; bases not matched to a gene: 8. The CDR3 spans 16 residues. Germline-derived CDR1 and CDR2 are SGDLS and YYNGEE. In DNA form, the CDR3 reads TGTGCCAGCAGCCCCCGAAGCGGGGGTGCCTACAATGAGCAGTTCTTC. Its protein product is CASSPRSGGAYNEQFF.

This chain uses TRBV6-5 with TRBJ2-1; TRBD2 matches 9 bases. Looked up from germline, CDR1 is MNHEY and CDR2 is SVGAGI. The V and J ends lost 0 bases and 6 bases, in that order; junction bases with no gene match: 3. The CDR3 loop spans 15 amino acids. CDR3 DNA: TGTGCCAGCAGTTACTCGACTAGCGGACTCAATGAGCAGTTCTTC. Protein: CASSYSTSGLNEQFF.

The chain uses TRBV7-9 and TRBJ2-3; D is perhaps TRBD1 (6 bases). The CDR3 contains 14 residues. Germline assignment: CDR1 SEHNR and CDR2 FQNEAQ (reference sequence). The V end lost 3 bases, the J end lost 4 bases, and 11 bases lay between the germline ends. CDR3 nucleotide sequence: TGTGCCAGCAGCTTTATAGGGGGTGCAGATACGCAGTATTTT. It translates to CASSFIGGADTQYF.

This rearrangement joins TRBV12-5 to TRBJ1-5; no clear D. The CDR3 covers 11 residues. Germline lookup yields CDR1 LGHNT and CDR2 FRNRAP. V was cut by 5 bases and J by 4 bases, with 3 bases left in between. CDR3 region: CASGPNQPQHF. CDR3 nucleotide sequence: TGTGCTAGTGGTCCAAATCAGCCCCAGCATTTT. Filled out from reference TRBV12-5 and TRBJ1-5, the complete variable domain reads DARVTQTPRHKVTEMGQEVTMRCQPILGHNTVFWYRQTMMQGLELLAYFRNRAPLDDSGMPKDRFSAEMPDATLATLKIQPSEPRDSAVYFCASGPNQPQHFGDGTRLSIL.

This clone was observed a single time. The chain joins TRBV18 to TRBJ2-3; the D is unclear. CDR3 length: 12 amino acids. V was pared by 1 base and J by 5 bases, with 4 bases between. CDR1 is KGHSH and CDR2 is LQKENI in the germline V gene. The CDR3 is CASSPRLDTQYF. The CDR3 region has the DNA TGTGCCAGCTCACCACGACTAGATACGCAGTATTTT.

The chain joins TRBV9 to TRBJ2-1, with a tentative D call TRBD2 (6 bases). CDR1 and CDR2 from the germline V gene are SGDLS and YYNGEE. CDR3 length: 14 residues. Trimming pared 0 bases from V and 7 bases from J, leaving 11 bases between. CDR3 residues: CASSVGGGKNEQFF. The CDR3 DNA reads as TGTGCCAGCAGCGTAGGAGGAGGGAAGAATGAGCAGTTCTTC.

The rearrangement links TRBV29-1 to TRBJ1-3, with D unresolved. V lost 6 bases to trimming and J lost 0 bases, with 15 bases between them. CDR3 size: 15 residues. Germline CDR1 is SQVTM and CDR2 is ANQGSEA. The CDR3 DNA reads TGCAGCGTCATCCCTCGAGGGAGCTCTGGAAACACCATATATTTT. Amino acid sequence: CSVIPRGSSGNTIYF.

The table lists this clone with a few counts. The chain is built from TRBV5-1 and TRBJ1-2; TRBD1 aligns across 7 bases. V shed 3 bases, J shed 4 bases, and the junction held 12 bases outside the gene matches. This CDR3 is 16 amino acids long. The germline gives CDR1 SGHRS, CDR2 YFSETQ. CDR3 sequence: CASSSDIPGTVYGYTF. DNA for the CDR3: TGCGCCAGCAGCTCAGACATCCCCGGGACAGTCTATGGCTACACCTTC.

This clone was detected only a few times. The genes are TRBV4-2 and TRBJ2-7, with a possible D match to TRBD2 (5 bases). Trimming removed 0 bases from V and 3 bases from J, with 15 bases in between. This CDR3 has 16 residues. Germline-derived CDR1 and CDR2 are LGHNA and YNFKEQ. The CDR3: CASSQEAGRAIYEQYF. Here the CDR3 DNA reads TGTGCCAGCAGCCAAGAGGCGGGCAGAGCAATCTACGAGCAGTACTTC.